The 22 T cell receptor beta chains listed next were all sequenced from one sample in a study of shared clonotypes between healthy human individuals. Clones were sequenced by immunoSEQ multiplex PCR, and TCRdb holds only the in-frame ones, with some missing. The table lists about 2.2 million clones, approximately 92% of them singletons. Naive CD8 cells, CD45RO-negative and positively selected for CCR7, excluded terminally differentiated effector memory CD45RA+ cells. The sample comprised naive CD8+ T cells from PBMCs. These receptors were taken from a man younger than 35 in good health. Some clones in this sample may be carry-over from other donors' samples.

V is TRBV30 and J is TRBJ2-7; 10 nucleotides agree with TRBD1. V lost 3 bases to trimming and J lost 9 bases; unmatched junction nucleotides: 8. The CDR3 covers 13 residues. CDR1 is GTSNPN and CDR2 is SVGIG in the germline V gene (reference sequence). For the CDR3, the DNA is TGTGCCTGGAGCTTTGGTAGGACAGGGGGGCAGTACTTC. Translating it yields CAWSFGRTGGQYF.

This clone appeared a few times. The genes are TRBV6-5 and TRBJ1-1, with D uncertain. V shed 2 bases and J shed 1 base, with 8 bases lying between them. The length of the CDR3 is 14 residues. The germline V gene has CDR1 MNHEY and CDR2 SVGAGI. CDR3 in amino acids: CASSYDGTNTEAFF. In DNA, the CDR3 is TGTGCCAGCAGTTACGACGGAACGAACACTGAAGCTTTCTTT.

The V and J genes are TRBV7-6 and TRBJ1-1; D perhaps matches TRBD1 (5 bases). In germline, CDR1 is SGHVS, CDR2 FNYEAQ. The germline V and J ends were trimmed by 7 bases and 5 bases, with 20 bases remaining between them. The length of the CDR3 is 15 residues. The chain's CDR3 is CASTLTRGGGTEAFF. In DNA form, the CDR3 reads TGTGCCAGCACCCTGACCCGCGGGGGTGGAACTGAAGCTTTCTTT.

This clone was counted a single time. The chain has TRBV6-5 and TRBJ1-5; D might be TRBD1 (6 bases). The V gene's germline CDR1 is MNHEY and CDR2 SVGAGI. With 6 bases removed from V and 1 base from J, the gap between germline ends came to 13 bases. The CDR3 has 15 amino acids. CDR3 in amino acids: CASRVGRGSNQPQHF. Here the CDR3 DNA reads TGTGCCAGCAGGGTCGGAAGGGGGAGCAATCAGCCCCAGCATTTT.

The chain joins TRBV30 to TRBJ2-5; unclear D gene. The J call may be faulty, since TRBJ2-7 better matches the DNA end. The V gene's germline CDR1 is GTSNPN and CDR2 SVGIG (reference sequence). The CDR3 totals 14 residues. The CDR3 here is CAWSVRSVTYEQYF. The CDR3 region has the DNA TGTGCCTGGAGTGTACGGTCAGTAACCTACGAGCAGTACTTC.

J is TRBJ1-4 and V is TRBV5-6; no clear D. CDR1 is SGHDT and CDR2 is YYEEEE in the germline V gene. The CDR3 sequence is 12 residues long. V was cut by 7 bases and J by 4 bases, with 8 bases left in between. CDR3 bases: TGTGCCAGCGGGTGGGGTAATGAAAAACTGTTTTTT. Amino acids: CASGWGNEKLFF.

CDR3 residues: CSVKGRYNEQFF. The CDR3 DNA is TGCAGCGTTAAGGGACGGTACAATGAGCAGTTCTTC. This rearrangement joins TRBV29-1 to TRBJ2-1; the D gene could be TRBD1 or TRBD2 (5 bases each). Between the trimmed V and J ends, which lost 5 bases and 4 bases, there was a span of 9 bases. Germline V CDR1 and CDR2: SQVTM, ANQGSEA. This CDR3 comprises 12 residues.

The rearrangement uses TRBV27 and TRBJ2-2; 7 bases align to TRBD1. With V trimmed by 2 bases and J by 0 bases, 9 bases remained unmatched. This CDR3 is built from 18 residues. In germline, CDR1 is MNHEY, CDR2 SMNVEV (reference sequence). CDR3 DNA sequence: TGTGCCAGCAGTTTAACCCAGAGACAGGGAGCGAACACCGGGGAGCTGTTTTTT. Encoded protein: CASSLTQRQGANTGELFF.

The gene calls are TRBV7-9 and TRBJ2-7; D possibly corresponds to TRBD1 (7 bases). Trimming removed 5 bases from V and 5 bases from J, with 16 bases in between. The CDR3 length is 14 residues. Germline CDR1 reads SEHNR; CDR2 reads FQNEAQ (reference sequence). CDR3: CASSPSRGVNEQYF. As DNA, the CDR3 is TGTGCCAGCAGCCCGTCCAGGGGGGTCAACGAGCAGTACTTC.

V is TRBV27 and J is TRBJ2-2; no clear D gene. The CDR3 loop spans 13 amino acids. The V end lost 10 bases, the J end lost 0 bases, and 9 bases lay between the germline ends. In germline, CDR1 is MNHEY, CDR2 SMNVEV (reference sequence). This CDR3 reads CATSPTNTGELFF. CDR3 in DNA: TGTGCCACCTCCCCTACGAACACCGGGGAGCTGTTTTTT.

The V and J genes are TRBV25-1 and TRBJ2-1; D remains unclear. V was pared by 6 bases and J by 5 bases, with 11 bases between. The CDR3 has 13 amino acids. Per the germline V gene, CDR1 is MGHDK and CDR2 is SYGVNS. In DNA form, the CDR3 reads TGTGCCAGCAGCCTGGGCACAAACAATGAGCAGTTCTTC. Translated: CASSLGTNNEQFF.

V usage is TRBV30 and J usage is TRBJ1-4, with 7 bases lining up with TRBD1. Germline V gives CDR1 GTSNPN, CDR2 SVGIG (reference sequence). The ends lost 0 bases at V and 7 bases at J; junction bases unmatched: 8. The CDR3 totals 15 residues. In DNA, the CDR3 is TGTGCCTGGAGTGTGACGGGGGCAGGGGGTGAAAAACTGTTTTTT. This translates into CAWSVTGAGGEKLFF.

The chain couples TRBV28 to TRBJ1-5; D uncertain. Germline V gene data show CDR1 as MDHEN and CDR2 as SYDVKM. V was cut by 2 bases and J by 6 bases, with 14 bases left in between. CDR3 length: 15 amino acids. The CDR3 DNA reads TGTGCCAGCAGTTTAAAGGATCTTCTAGGTCAGCCCCAGCATTTT. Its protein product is CASSLKDLLGQPQHF. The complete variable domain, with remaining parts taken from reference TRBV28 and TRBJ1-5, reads DVKVTQSSRYLVKRTGEKVFLECVQDMDHENMFWYRQDPGLGLRLIYFSYDVKMKEKGDIPEGYSVSREKKERFSLILESASTNQTSMYLCASSLKDLLGQPQHFGDGTRLSIL.

The CDR3 is CAISELKAGRDYNEQFF. CDR3 coding DNA: TGTGCCATCAGTGAGTTAAAGGCGGGGAGGGATTACAATGAGCAGTTCTTC. The chain employs TRBV10-3 and TRBJ2-1, with TRBD2 identical over 7 bases. Trimming removed 1 base from V and 4 bases from J; junction bases left unmatched: 10. The CDR3 consists of 17 residues. Germline values: CDR1 ENHRY, CDR2 SYGVKD.

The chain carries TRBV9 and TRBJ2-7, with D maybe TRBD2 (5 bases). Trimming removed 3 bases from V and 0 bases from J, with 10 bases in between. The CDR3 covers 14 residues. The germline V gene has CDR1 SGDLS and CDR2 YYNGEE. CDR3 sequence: CASSGRHSSYEQYF. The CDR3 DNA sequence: TGTGCCAGCAGCGGGAGGCACAGCTCCTACGAGCAGTACTTC.

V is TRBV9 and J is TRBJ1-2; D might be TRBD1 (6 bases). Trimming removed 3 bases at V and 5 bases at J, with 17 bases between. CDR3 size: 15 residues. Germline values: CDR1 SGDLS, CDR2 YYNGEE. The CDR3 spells CASSGPTGRGYGYTF. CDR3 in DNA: TGTGCCAGCAGCGGACCCACAGGGAGGGGATATGGCTACACCTTC.

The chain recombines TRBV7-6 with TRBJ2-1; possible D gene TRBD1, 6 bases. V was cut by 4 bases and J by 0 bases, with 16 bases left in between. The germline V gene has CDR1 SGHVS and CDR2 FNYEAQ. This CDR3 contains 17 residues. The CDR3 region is CASSSGEGGSSYNEQFF. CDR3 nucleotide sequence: TGTGCCAGCAGCTCTGGGGAAGGGGGTAGCTCCTACAATGAGCAGTTCTTC.

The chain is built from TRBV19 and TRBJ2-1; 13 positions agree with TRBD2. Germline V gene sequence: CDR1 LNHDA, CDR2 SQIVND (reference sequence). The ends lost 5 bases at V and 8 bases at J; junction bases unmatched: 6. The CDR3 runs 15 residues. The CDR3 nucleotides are TGTGCCAGTAGTGGGGGACTAGCGGGATTCGATGAGCAGTTCTTC. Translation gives CASSGGLAGFDEQFF.

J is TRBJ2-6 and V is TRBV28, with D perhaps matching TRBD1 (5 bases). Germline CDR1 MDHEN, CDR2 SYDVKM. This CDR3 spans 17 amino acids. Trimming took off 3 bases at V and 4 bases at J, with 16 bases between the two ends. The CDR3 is CASSFPGYAKGANVLTF. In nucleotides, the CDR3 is TGTGCCAGCAGTTTTCCAGGGTACGCCAAGGGGGCCAACGTCCTGACTTTC.

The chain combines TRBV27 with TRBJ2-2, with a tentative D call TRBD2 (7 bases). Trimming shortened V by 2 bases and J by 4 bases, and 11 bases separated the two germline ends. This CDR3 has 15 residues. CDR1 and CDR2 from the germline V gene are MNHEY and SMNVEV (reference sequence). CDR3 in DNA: TGTGCCAGCAGTTTAAGAAGGGGGGGCACCGGGGAGCTGTTTTTT. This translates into CASSLRRGGTGELFF.

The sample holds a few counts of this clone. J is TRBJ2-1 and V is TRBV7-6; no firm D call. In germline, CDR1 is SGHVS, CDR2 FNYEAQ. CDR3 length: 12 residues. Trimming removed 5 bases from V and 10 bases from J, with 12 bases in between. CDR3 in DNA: TGTGCCAGCAGCCAACGCGGCGGAGAGCAGTTCTTC. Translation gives CASSQRGGEQFF.

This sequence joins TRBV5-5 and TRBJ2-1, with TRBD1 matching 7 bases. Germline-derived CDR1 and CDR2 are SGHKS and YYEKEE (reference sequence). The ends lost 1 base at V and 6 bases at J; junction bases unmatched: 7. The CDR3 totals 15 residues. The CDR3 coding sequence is TGTGCCAGCAGCTTGAGCTTGGGACAGATCAATGAGCAGTTCTTC. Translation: CASSLSLGQINEQFF.